This is a list of T cell receptor beta chains from one sample in a study of T cell clonotyping in hematopoietic cell transplantation. The protocol was immunoSEQ multiplex PCR, while the TCRdb copy is restricted to in-frame clones and leaves out a portion. The sample has some 40,000 clones, about 93% seen once. Sequencing was performed on peripheral blood mononuclear cells. Source of these receptors: a woman aged 50 to 60 in good health. Some clones in this sample may be carry-over from other donors' samples. Each CDR3 is given without its conserved first and last residue.

TRBV5-1,TRBJ1-1,11,ASSPRPNTEAF
TRBV4-1,TRBJ1-4,12,ASSPRGPYEKLF
TRBV7-8,TRBJ1-3,14,ASSAQDSSPGNTIY
TRBV5-1,TRBJ1-2,11,ASSYGTEYGYT
TRBV29-1,TRBJ2-6,11,SVDGSGANVLT
TRBV11-2,TRBJ2-7,10,ASSQVNYEQY
TRBV4-1,TRBJ1-2,11,ASSPGVNYGYT
TRBV30,TRBJ1-2,10,AWSVPNYGYT
TRBV25-1,TRBJ1-2,13,ASSEYVDGRGGYT
TRBV5-5,TRBJ2-7,12,ASSLGQGLDEQY
TRBV30,TRBJ1-1,11,AWTLHGETEAF
TRBV5-4,TRBJ2-5,12,ASSLTGYKETQY
TRBV5-6,TRBJ2-3,13,ASCSGGQVTDTQY
TRBV5-5,TRBJ1-1,11,ASRRLGNTEAF
TRBV27,TRBJ2-7,13,AATRSGIDSYEQY
TRBV7-8,TRBJ1-5,13,ASSLYGQGNQPQH
TRBV10-3,TRBJ2-5,13,AISESRTRPETQY
TRBV19,TRBJ1-2,12,ASSQDREVYGYT
TRBV5-6,TRBJ1-1,12,ASSLGAGDPEAF
TRBV28,TRBJ2-7,13,ASTPIGQGAYEQY
TRBV2,TRBJ1-3,15,ASSETRQGHSGNTIY
TRBV7-9,TRBJ1-1,14,ASSPFSGASNTEAF
TRBV7-8,TRBJ1-6,13,ASSLVNANNSPLH
TRBV6-6,TRBJ2-7,13,ASSYSPGQGYEQY
TRBV30,TRBJ1-1,9,AFERNTEAF
TRBV7-9,TRBJ2-2,11,ASSLSWGGELF
TRBV4-1,TRBJ1-1,13,ASSHGRQGITEAF
TRBV2,TRBJ1-4,12,AGYGQIFNEKLF
TRBV30,TRBJ1-6,10,ATGQYNSPLH
TRBV4-3,TRBJ1-3,14,ASSPDVGVSGNTIY
TRBV4-3,TRBJ2-3,16,ASSLLMGSGGDTDTQY
TRBV7-8,TRBJ2-2,10,ASSLGTGELF
TRBV7-9,TRBJ2-3,11,ASDRGLRNTQY
TRBV7-3,TRBJ2-2,14,ASSAGGGSNTGELF
TRBV28,TRBJ2-6,13,ASSSGSSGANVLT
TRBV7-8,TRBJ1-6,12,ASSSGQQDSPLH
TRBV6-6,TRBJ1-2,11,ASSYFTPTGYT
TRBV18,TRBJ2-1,9,ASSPADEQF
TRBV27,TRBJ2-1,10,ASSSIYNEQF
TRBV7-2,TRBJ1-1,10,ASSFNTGVAF
TRBV25-1,TRBJ1-2,12,ASSEWFPRNGYT
TRBV7-8,TRBJ2-1,15,ASSLEVRYSSVNEQF